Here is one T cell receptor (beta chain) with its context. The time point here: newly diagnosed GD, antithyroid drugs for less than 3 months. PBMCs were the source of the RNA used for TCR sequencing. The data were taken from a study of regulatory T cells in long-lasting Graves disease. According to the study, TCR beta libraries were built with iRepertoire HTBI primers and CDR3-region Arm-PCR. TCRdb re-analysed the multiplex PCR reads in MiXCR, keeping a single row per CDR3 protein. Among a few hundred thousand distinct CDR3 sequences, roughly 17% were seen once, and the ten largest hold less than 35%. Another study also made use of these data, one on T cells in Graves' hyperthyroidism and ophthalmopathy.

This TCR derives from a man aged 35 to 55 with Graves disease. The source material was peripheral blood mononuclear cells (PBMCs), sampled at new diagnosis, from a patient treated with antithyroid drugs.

CDR3 sequence: CASSLKAGGPGEQYF. The CDR3 coding sequence is TGTGCCAGCAGCTTAAAAGCGGGAGGGCCTGGGGAGCAGTACTTC. The chain carries TRBV7-2 and TRBJ2-7; 10 bases line up with TRBD2. CDR3 size: 15 residues. The germline V gene encodes CDR1 SGHTA and CDR2 FQGNSA. V was clipped by 2 bases and J by 7 bases; unmatched bases: 8. The full variable domain, with the rest looked up from reference TRBV7-2 and TRBJ2-7, is GAGVSQSPSNKVTEKGKDVELRCDPISGHTALYWYRQSLGQGLEFLIYFQGNSAPDKSGLPSDRFSAERTGGSVSTLTIQRTQQEDSAVYLCASSLKAGGPGEQYFGPGTRLTVT.